This TCR beta chain was sequenced for a study of metastatic and nonmetastatic thyroid tumors (TCRdb year 2020). Notes on the research overall: For patients with malignant and with benign thyroid disease, the researchers compared repertoires between peripheral blood samples and tumor or nodule tissue samples. Findings and caveats that apply to the study as a whole: In both blood and tumor samples, TCR beta diversity was reported to be significantly higher in malignant tumors than in benign nodules.

The library came from PCR. TCRdb shows the sequencer as Illumina HiSeq 4000. High-throughput sequencing was used to profile the TCR beta-chain CDR3 region of every patient. Regarding the original processing steps: A classifier to discriminate distant-metastatic papillary thyroid cancer patients was built from CDR3 differences across clinicopathological groups. The Shannon index was used to assess repertoire diversity, and the Morisita-Horn index was used to assess tumor-blood repertoire similarity. In TCRdb, the public reads were trimmed at Q25 with fastp and aligned with MiXCR, with productive beta chains retained. The V and J calls were not made by the authors but by TCRdb's processing. The table for this sample lists 20,000 to 25,000 clones; more than 20% of them were counted only once. The ten largest clones represent less than 4.5% of the sample. Before undergoing thyroid surgery, none of the patients had been given any kind of treatment. Patient clinical samples collected from about 2011 to 2019 were retrospectively analysed using T-cell receptor beta sequencing.

In its sample, this clone was seen a few times. Its recognized antigen is unknown. No base qualities exist here, and no much larger clone lies one base off it. Trimming at the junction amounts to 5 bases on V and 5 bases on J, and the germline ends lie 13 bases apart. The CDR3 holds 14 amino acids from the cysteine to the phenylalanine. The read is trimmed to its CDR3 DNA, 42 bases read in frame from base 1. As encoded in the germline V gene, CDR1 is ENHRY while CDR2 is SYGVKD. Sequenced material: adjacent normal tissue. This TCR was recovered from a female donor with papillary thyroid cancer or a benign thyroid nodule (not recorded which). Some clones in this sample may be carry-over from other donors' samples. The rearranged segments are TRBV10-3 and TRBJ2-1, and possibly TRBD2, on 5 matching bases. For the CDR3, the sequence is CAISYASRDNEQFF. The DNA sequence follows: TGTGCCATCAGTTATGCTAGCCGCGACAATGAGCAGTTCTTC.